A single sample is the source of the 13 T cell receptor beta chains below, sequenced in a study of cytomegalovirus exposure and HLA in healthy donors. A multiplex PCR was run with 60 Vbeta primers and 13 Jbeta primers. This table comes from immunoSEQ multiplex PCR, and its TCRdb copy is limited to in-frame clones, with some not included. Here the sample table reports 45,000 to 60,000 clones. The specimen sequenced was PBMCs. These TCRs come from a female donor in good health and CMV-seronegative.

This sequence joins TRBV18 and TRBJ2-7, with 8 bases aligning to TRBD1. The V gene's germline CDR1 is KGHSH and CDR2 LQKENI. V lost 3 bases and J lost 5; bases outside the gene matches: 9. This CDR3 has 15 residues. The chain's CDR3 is CASSPVGRGQNEQYF. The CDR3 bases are TGTGCCAGCTCACCGGTAGGCAGGGGGCAGAACGAGCAGTACTTC. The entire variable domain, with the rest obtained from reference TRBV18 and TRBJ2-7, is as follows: NAGVMQNPRHLVRRRGQEARLRCSPMKGHSHVYWYRQLPEEGLKFMVYLQKENIIDESGMPKERFSAEFPKEGPSILRIQQVVRGDSAAYFCASSPVGRGQNEQYFGPGTRLTVT.

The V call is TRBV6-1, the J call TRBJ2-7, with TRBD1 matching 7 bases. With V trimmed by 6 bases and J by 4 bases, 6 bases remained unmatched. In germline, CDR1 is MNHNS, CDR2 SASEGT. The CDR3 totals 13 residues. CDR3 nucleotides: TGTGCCAGCAGCATGACAGGGCCATACGAGCAGTACTTC. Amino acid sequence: CASSMTGPYEQYF.

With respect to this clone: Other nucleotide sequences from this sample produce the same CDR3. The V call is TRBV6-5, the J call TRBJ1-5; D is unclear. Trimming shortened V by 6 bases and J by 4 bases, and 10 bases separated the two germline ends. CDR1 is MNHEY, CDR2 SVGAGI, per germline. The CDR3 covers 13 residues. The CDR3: CASRPGWNQPQHF. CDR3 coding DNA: TGTGCCAGCAGGCCCGGGTGGAATCAGCCCCAGCATTTT.

The chain's CDR3 is CASMWTPNTGELFF. In DNA, the CDR3 is TGTGCCAGCATGTGGACACCAAACACCGGGGAGCTGTTTTTT. The gene calls are TRBV6-5 and TRBJ2-2; D is possibly TRBD1 (5 bases). V lost 7 bases and J 2 bases, leaving 11 bases between the germline ends. CDR3 size: 14 residues. CDR1 MNHEY and CDR2 SVGAGI come from the germline V gene.

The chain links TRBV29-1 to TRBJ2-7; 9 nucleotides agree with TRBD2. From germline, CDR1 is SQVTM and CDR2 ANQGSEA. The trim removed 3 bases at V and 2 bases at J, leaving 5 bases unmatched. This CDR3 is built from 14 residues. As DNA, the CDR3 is TGCAGCGTTGAGGGACAGCGGGGGGCCTACGAGCAGTACTTC. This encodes CSVEGQRGAYEQYF.

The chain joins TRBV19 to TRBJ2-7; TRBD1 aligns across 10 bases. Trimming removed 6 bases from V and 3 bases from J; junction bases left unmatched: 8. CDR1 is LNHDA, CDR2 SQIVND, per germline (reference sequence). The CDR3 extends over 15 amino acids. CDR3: CASSPSGTGVYEQYF. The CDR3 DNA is TGTGCCAGTAGCCCATCCGGGACAGGGGTCTACGAGCAGTACTTC.

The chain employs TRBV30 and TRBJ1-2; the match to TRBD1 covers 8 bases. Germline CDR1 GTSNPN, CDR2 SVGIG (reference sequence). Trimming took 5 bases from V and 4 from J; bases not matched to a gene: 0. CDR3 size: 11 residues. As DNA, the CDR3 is TGTGCCTGGGACAGGGGCTATGGCTACACCTTC. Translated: CAWDRGYGYTF.

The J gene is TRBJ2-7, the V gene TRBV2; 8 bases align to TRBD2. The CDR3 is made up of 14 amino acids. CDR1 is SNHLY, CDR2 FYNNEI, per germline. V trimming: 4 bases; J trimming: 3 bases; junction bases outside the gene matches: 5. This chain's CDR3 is CASSAGTSLYEQYF. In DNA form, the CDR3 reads TGTGCCAGCAGTGCCGGGACTAGTCTCTACGAGCAGTACTTC.

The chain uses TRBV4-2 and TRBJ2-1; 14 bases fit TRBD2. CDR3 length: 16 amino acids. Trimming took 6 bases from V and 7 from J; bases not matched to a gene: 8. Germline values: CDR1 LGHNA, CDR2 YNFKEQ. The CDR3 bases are TGTGCCAGCAGAGCGGGACTAGCGGGAGATCGTAATGAGCAGTTCTTC. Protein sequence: CASRAGLAGDRNEQFF.

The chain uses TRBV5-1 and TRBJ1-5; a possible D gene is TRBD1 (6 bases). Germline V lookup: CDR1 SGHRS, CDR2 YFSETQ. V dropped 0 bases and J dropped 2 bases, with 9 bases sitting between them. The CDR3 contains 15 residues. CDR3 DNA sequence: TGCGCCAGCAGCTTGGACGGACAGCGCAATCAGCCCCAGCATTTT. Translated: CASSLDGQRNQPQHF.

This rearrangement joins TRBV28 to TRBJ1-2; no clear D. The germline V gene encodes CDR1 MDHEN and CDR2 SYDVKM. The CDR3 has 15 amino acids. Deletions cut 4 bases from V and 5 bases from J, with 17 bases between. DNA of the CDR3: TGTGCCAGCAGTTCCCTTAGAAAGACTCCTTATGGCTACACCTTC. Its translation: CASSSLRKTPYGYTF.

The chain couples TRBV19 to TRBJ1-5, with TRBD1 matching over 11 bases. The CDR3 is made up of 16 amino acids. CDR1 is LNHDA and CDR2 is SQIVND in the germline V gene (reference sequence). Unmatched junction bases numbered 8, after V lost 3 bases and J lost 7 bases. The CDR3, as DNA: TGTGCCAGTAGTATCCGGACAGGGGGCGCGGAGCAGCCCCAGCATTTT. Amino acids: CASSIRTGGAEQPQHF.

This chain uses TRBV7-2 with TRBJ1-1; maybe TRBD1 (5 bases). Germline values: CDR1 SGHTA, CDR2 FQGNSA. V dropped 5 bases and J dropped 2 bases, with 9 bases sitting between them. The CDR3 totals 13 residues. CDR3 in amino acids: CASSAQGNTEAFF. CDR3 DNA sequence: TGTGCCAGCAGCGCCCAGGGCAACACTGAAGCTTTCTTT.